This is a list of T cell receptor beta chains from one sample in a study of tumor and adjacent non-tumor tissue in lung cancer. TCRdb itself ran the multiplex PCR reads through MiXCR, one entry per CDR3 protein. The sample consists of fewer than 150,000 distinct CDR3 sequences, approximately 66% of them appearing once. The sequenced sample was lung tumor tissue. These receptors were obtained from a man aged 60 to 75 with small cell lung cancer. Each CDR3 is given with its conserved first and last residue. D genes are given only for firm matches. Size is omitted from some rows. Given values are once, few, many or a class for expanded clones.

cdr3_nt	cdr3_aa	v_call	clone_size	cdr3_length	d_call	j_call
TGCGCCAGCAGGACTAGCGGAAACAATGAGCAGTTCTTC	CASRTSGNNEQFF	TRBV5-1	NA	13	TRBD2	TRBJ2-1
TGTGCCAGCAGTGTCCGGTTACCGGGACTAGCAGGAGTGACCCAGTACTTC	CASSVRLPGLAGVTQYF	TRBV6-1	NA	17	TRBD2	TRBJ2-5
TGTACCAGCAGTTTCGATAGGGGAGCAGATACGCACTATTTT	CTSSFDRGADTHYF	TRBV6-5	NA	14	NA	TRBJ2-3
TGCAGTGCTAGAGATCTATTAGGCCCTAGCTCCTACGGGCAATACTTC	CSARDLLGPSSYGQYF	TRBV20-1	NA	16	NA	TRBJ2-7
TGTGCCAGCAGGACCCTGGGACTGTTTAGTGGCTACACCTTC	CASRTLGLFSGYTF	TRBV6-1	NA	14	NA	TRBJ1-2
TGTGCCAGCAGTGGGGGGGCGATTGAGAGGGAGCAGTTCTTC	CASSGGAIEREQFF	TRBV12-3/TRBV12-4	NA	14	NA	TRBJ2-1
TGTGCCAGCAGTTACGGGCAAGAGACCCAGTACTTC	CASSYGQETQYF	TRBV6-6	many	12	NA	TRBJ2-5
TGTGCCAGCAGTTTACCCGGGGGCGCAGGCGAAGCTTTCTTT	CASSLPGGAGEAFF	TRBV28	few	14	NA	TRBJ1-1
TGTACCAGCAGCCCCAACAGAAATGGTCAGCCCCAGCATTTT	CTSSPNRNGQPQHF	TRBV12-3/TRBV12-4	NA	14	NA	TRBJ1-5
TGTGCCAGCATTGCGAGACTAGTGGGATTCACCGGGGAGCTGTTTTTT	CASIARLVGFTGELFF	TRBV11-3	NA	16	NA	TRBJ2-2
TGCAGCATTGAAGTAGGCTGTACCCAAGAGACCCAGTACTTC	CSIEVGCTQETQYF	TRBV29-1	NA	14	NA	TRBJ2-5
TGTGCCAGTAGTATGGGGCTAGCGGGAGGAGATACGCAGTATTTT	CASSMGLAGGDTQYF	TRBV19	NA	15	TRBD2	TRBJ2-3
TGCAGTGCTAGAGATCTAGTCGCGGGAGGGGCAGATACGCAGTATTTT	CSARDLVAGGADTQYF	TRBV20-1	many	16	TRBD2	TRBJ2-3
TGCAGCGTCCCCTACGACAGGGGGCAGGGCGGGGAGCTGTTTTTT	CSVPYDRGQGGELFF	TRBV29-1	NA	15	TRBD1	TRBJ2-2
TGTGCCATCAGAGATGAGGGGGGGAACCAGCCCCAGCATTTT	CAIRDEGGNQPQHF	TRBV10-3	few	14	NA	TRBJ1-5
TGTGCTAGTAGATTGGGAACCGGGACCGGGGAGCTGTTTTTT	CASRLGTGTGELFF	TRBV12-5	NA	14	NA	TRBJ2-2
TGTGCCAGCAGCTTAACCGGTAGCGGGAGCACAGATACGCAGTATTTT	CASSLTGSGSTDTQYF	TRBV7-3	few	16	TRBD2	TRBJ2-3
TGCGCCAGCAGCATAGATCAACGATTCTATGGCTACACCTTC	CASSIDQRFYGYTF	TRBV4-1	NA	14	NA	TRBJ1-2
TGCAGTTCTGGGCACAGGCGATCATCCTACGAGCAGTACTTC	CSSGHRRSSYEQYF	TRBV20-1	NA	14	NA	TRBJ2-7
TGCAGCACTGAAAATCTCGGACGGAGCATAGATACGCAGCATTTT	CSTENLGRSIDTQHF	TRBV29-1	NA	15	NA	TRBJ1-5
TGTGCCGGCAGGATGGGACAGGCGAACATTGAAGCTTTCTTT	CAGRMGQANIEAFF	TRBV6-2/TRBV6-3	NA	14	TRBD1	TRBJ1-1
TGTGCCAGCATCTCCGTCCTTATGGGTACAGCATCTCACAATGAAAAACTGTTTTTT	CASISVLMGTASHNEKLFF	TRBV11-2	NA	19	NA	TRBJ1-4
TGCAGTGCTAGAGATTCGTGTTTATTCGGAGGGACCCAGTACTTC	CSARDSCLFGGTQYF	TRBV20-1	NA	15	NA	TRBJ2-5
TGCAGTGCTAACGGGAGGATAGGCACCTACAATGAGCAGTTCTTC	CSANGRIGTYNEQFF	TRBV20-1	NA	15	TRBD2	TRBJ2-1
TGCGCCAGCAGCCCCGGGCAGGGGGTTTATGTCGATCGGGGGACCAACGTCCTGACTTTC	CASSPGQGVYVDRGTNVLTF	TRBV4-1	NA	20	NA	TRBJ2-6
TGTGCCATCAGTGCCCCAACTAGCGAGGGCTTCAATGAGCAGTTCTTC	CAISAPTSEGFNEQFF	TRBV10-3	few	16	TRBD2	TRBJ2-1
TGTCACAGCAGCTTAGTGGTATCCTATGGCTACCCCTTC	CHSSLVVSYGYPF	TRBV11-2	NA	13	NA	TRBJ1-2
TGTGCCATCAGTGCAGGGGCGCTTGAAGCTTTCTTT	CAISAGALEAFF	TRBV11-2	once	12	NA	TRBJ1-1
TGCGCCAGCAGCCAAGATCCAGCGGGCGATAGCTCCTACAATGAGCAGTTCTTC	CASSQDPAGDSSYNEQFF	TRBV4-1	few	18	NA	TRBJ2-1
TGCAGCGTGGCTCCGGGACTAGCGGGGATTGGCACAGATACGCAGTATTTT	CSVAPGLAGIGTDTQYF	TRBV29-1	many	17	TRBD2	TRBJ2-3
TGTGTCAGCAGTCAAGACAGGGGAACCTACAATGAGCAGTTCTTC	CVSSQDRGTYNEQFF	TRBV4-2	few	15	TRBD1	TRBJ2-1
TGTTCCAACAGCTCCCCGGACAGGGTAGACACCGGGGAGCTGCTTTTC	CSNSSPDRVDTGELLF	TRBV11-1	NA	16	TRBD1	TRBJ2-2
TGTGTCAGCAGCCAAGACCCCGGGACTAGCGGGATGGACCTCCACAATGAGCAGTTCTTC	CVSSQDPGTSGMDLHNEQFF	TRBV4-2	NA	20	TRBD2	TRBJ2-1
TGCAGCATCAATTATGGGCATGGCTACACCTTC	CSINYGHGYTF	TRBV20-1	NA	11	NA	TRBJ1-2
TGCGCTACCACAGGCGAGGGGAACACCGGGGAGCTGTTTTTT	CATTGEGNTGELFF	TRBV5-1	few	14	NA	TRBJ2-2
TGTGCCAGCAGACCCGGGGTAGCGGCTAACAATGAGCAGTTCTTC	CASRPGVAANNEQFF	TRBV12-3/TRBV12-4	many	15	NA	TRBJ2-1
TGTGCCAGCAGATACTCCCGGCCCGGCACAGATACGCAGTATTTT	CASRYSRPGTDTQYF	TRBV5-8	NA	15	NA	TRBJ2-3
TGCAGTGCTAGAGTAAAGGGTCAGGGTTATCTTCCTGTCCAAGAGACCCAGTACTTC	CSARVKGQGYLPVQETQYF	TRBV20-1	NA	19	NA	TRBJ2-5
TGTGCCAGCAGTTTAGGGGCAAAGGGCAAAAACATTCAGTACTTC	CASSLGAKGKNIQYF	TRBV12-3/TRBV12-4	few	15	NA	TRBJ2-4
TGCGCCAGCAGCTTGTCGGGCCCCCCCTACAATGAGCAGTTCTTC	CASSLSGPPYNEQFF	TRBV5-1	NA	15	NA	TRBJ2-1
TGCAGTCCTAGAACGGGACCTAATTCGCCCCTCCACTTT	CSPRTGPNSPLHF	TRBV20-1	NA	13	NA	TRBJ1-6
TGCAGCGTCCTAAGGCTAGCGGGAGGGATTGGCACCGGGGAGCTGTTTTTT	CSVLRLAGGIGTGELFF	TRBV29-1	many	17	TRBD2	TRBJ2-2
TGTGTCACCAGCTTAGGACAGGGCGGCAATGAAAAACTGTTTTTT	CVTSLGQGGNEKLFF	TRBV11-2	NA	15	TRBD1	TRBJ1-4
TGTGCCAGCAGCCCCGGGATCACAGATACGCAGTATTTT	CASSPGITDTQYF	TRBV11-1	many	13	NA	TRBJ2-3
TGCAGCGTTAGGCGGACCTATGGCTACACCTTC	CSVRRTYGYTF	TRBV29-1	many	11	NA	TRBJ1-2
TGTGCCAGCAGTGAATCTGCGACTAGCGAGAGGCCTAGTCGTTTT	CASSESATSERPSRF	TRBV6-1	NA	15	TRBD2	TRBJ2-3
TGCGCCAGCAGCCCCGGACTAGCGGGAGTGGAGACCCAGTACTTC	CASSPGLAGVETQYF	TRBV5-1	NA	15	TRBD2	TRBJ2-5
TGTGCCAGCAGTTACAAGACTAGCTGGAGGAAGCCCTACAATGAGCAGTTCTTC	CASSYKTSWRKPYNEQFF	TRBV6-5	NA	18	TRBD2	TRBJ2-1
TGCAGTGCTAGGGCGCTAGCGGGAGGAAGGAATGAGCAGTTCTTC	CSARALAGGRNEQFF	TRBV20-1	many	15	TRBD2	TRBJ2-1
TGCAGAGCTAGGTCCCCGTCGGGAGGGGAGACCCAGTACTTC	CRARSPSGGETQYF	TRBV20-1	NA	14	TRBD2	TRBJ2-5
TGTGCCAGCAGTGAGGCGCCAAACTACGAGCAGTACTTC	CASSEAPNYEQYF	TRBV6-1	many	13	NA	TRBJ2-7
TGTACCAGCAGCGTAGCCATGGGTGTGTCCGGGGCAGATACGCAGTATTTT	CTSSVAMGVSGADTQYF	TRBV11-1	NA	17	NA	TRBJ2-3
TGCAGCGTCAAAGGACAGTTGAACACTGAAGCTTTCTTT	CSVKGQLNTEAFF	TRBV29-1	NA	13	NA	TRBJ1-1
TGTGCCAGCAACTTAGGGCAGGTGCGCATGGATACGCAGTATTTT	CASNLGQVRMDTQYF	TRBV11-2	NA	15	NA	TRBJ2-3
TGCAGTGCTAGAGATGGTGGGGGGGCGGGTACGCAGTATTTT	CSARDGGGAGTQYF	TRBV20-1	many	14	NA	TRBJ2-3